The 25 T cell receptor beta chains below come from one sample, sequenced in a study of cytomegalovirus exposure and HLA in healthy donors. Vbeta (60) and Jbeta (13) primers were used in the PCR. Sequenced by immunoSEQ multiplex PCR; TCRdb stores in-frame clones only, minus some. Of roughly 200,000 clones detected, less than 90% appear once; the ten largest clones hold about 1.6%. Input material: PBMCs. The receptors originated from a man aged 45-65 years in good health and CMV-seronegative.

The chain links TRBV2 to TRBJ2-1, with D perhaps matching TRBD2 (5 bases). Trimming left V 7 bases short and J 2 bases short, with 9 bases between. CDR1 SNHLY and CDR2 FYNNEI come from the germline V gene. The CDR3 consists of 13 residues. In nucleotides, the CDR3 is TGTGCCAGCACGGACTGGACCTACAATGAGCAGTTCTTC. Protein: CASTDWTYNEQFF.

Only one count was recorded for this clone. The chain has TRBV7-2 and TRBJ2-7; a weak D match, TRBD2 (6 bases). This CDR3 contains 19 residues. Trimming left V 2 bases short and J 7 bases short, with 30 bases between. Germline V lookup: CDR1 SGHTA, CDR2 FQGNSA. CDR3 sequence reads: CASSLRQSSESPSGREQYF. Written as DNA, the CDR3 is TGTGCCAGCAGCTTACGTCAGTCTAGCGAGAGTCCCTCAGGGAGGGAGCAGTACTTC.

This clone was counted between two and nine times. V usage is TRBV7-2 and J usage is TRBJ2-5; the match to TRBD1 covers 8 bases. The CDR3 covers 14 residues. Looked up from germline, CDR1 is SGHTA and CDR2 is FQGNSA. The trim removed 5 bases at V and 4 bases at J, leaving 6 bases unmatched. Here the CDR3 reads CASSAIDRGETQYF. DNA for the CDR3: TGTGCCAGCAGCGCCATCGACAGGGGAGAGACCCAGTACTTC.

The chain has TRBV4-1 and TRBJ1-1; 8 nucleotides align to TRBD1. CDR1 is MGHRA and CDR2 is YSYEKL in the germline V gene. V gave up 5 bases and J gave up 7 bases; unmatched junction bases: 9. The CDR3 has 14 amino acids. The CDR3 nucleotides read TGCGCCAGCAGCAAGCCAGGGACAGGACGTGAAGCTTTCTTT. It is translated as CASSKPGTGREAFF.

This clone was observed once. The rearrangement uses TRBV4-3 and TRBJ2-1; TRBD2 might be the D (6 bases). The CDR3 runs 17 residues. Germline V gene data show CDR1 as LGHNA and CDR2 as YSLEER. Deletions cut 0 bases from V and 8 bases from J, with 20 bases between. This CDR3 reads CASSQDLSLAMYDEQFF. As DNA, the CDR3 is TGCGCCAGCAGCCAAGATCTAAGCCTAGCGATGTACGATGAGCAGTTCTTC.

The chain has TRBV28 and TRBJ2-7; no clear D. Trimming removed 6 bases at V and 2 bases at J, with 14 bases between. The CDR3 runs 14 residues. CDR1 is MDHEN and CDR2 is SYDVKM in the germline V gene. The CDR3 sequence: CASRRSSAAYEQYF. The CDR3, as DNA: TGTGCCAGCAGGCGGTCTTCAGCCGCCTACGAGCAGTACTTC. Together with reference TRBV28 and TRBJ2-7, the CDR3 gives the full variable domain: DVKVTQSSRYLVKRTGEKVFLECVQDMDHENMFWYRQDPGLGLRLIYFSYDVKMKEKGDIPEGYSVSREKKERFSLILESASTNQTSMYLCASRRSSAAYEQYFGPGTRLTVT.

This chain joins TRBV29-1 and TRBJ2-3, with TRBD1 matching 8 bases. CDR1 and CDR2 from the germline V gene are SQVTM and ANQGSEA. V lost 5 bases and J lost 0; bases outside the gene matches: 4. This CDR3 is 14 amino acids long. The CDR3 DNA reads TGCAGCGTTAAGGACAGGGTGAGCACAGATACGCAGTATTTT. As protein: CSVKDRVSTDTQYF.

The chain employs TRBV5-5 and TRBJ1-1, with TRBD1 identical over 8 bases. CDR1 is SGHKS and CDR2 is YYEKEE in the germline V gene (reference sequence). This CDR3 spans 14 amino acids. The junction had 3 bases not matched to a gene; V was cut back by 1 base and J by 4 bases. In nucleotides, the CDR3 is TGTGCCAGCAGCTTGCCAGGGGGCTCCACTGAAGCTTTCTTT. It translates to CASSLPGGSTEAFF.

The chain is built from TRBV19 and TRBJ1-2; no definite D call. CDR1 LNHDA and CDR2 SQIVND come from the germline V gene (reference sequence). V was shortened by 0 bases and J by 4 bases, with 12 bases between the two germline ends. This CDR3 comprises 15 residues. CDR3 residues: CASSIEGSTSYGYTF. The CDR3 DNA sequence: TGTGCCAGTAGTATAGAAGGGAGCACTAGCTATGGCTACACCTTC.

This clone was seen once. Relative to the germline gene, one junction end is altered; a read error may explain this. The chain employs TRBV7-7 and TRBJ2-5; TRBD1 matches 7 bases. Germline CDR1 reads SSHAT; CDR2 reads FNYEAQ (reference sequence). The CDR3 runs 14 residues. This CDR3 is CASSKTGNQETQYF. The CDR3 DNA is TGTGCTAGCAGCAAGACAGGGAACCAAGAGACCCAGTACTTC.

Of note for this clone: The sample holds other DNA sequences that translate to the same CDR3. The chain carries TRBV6-6 and TRBJ1-1, with 7 bases matching TRBD1. This CDR3 has 14 residues. CDR1 is MNHNY, CDR2 SVGAGI, per germline (reference sequence). The trim removed 2 bases at V and 0 bases at J, leaving 0 bases unmatched. CDR3 nucleotide sequence: TGTGCCAGCAGTTACGGGACAGTGAACACTGAAGCTTTCTTT. This translates into CASSYGTVNTEAFF.

This clone has more than one count but fewer than ten. The rearrangement joins TRBV27 to TRBJ1-1, with no clear D. This CDR3 is 13 amino acids long. Germline V lookup: CDR1 MNHEY, CDR2 SMNVEV (reference sequence). V lost 8 bases and J lost 11, with 21 bases in between. DNA for the CDR3: TGTGCCAGCTCGTTGCGACGTGGGCTCGGTGCTTTCTTT. As protein: CASSLRRGLGAFF.

The rearrangement links TRBV7-6 to TRBJ1-1; 10 bases map to TRBD1. V was clipped by 5 bases and J by 8 bases; unmatched bases: 11. Germline V gives CDR1 SGHVS, CDR2 FNYEAQ. This CDR3 comprises 15 residues. CDR3 sequence: CASSSGQGGLGEAFF. The DNA for the CDR3 is TGTGCCAGCAGCAGCGGACAGGGGGGCCTCGGGGAAGCTTTCTTT. Full variable domain (remainder filled in from reference TRBV7-6 and TRBJ1-1): GAGVSQSPRYKVTKRGQDVALRCDPISGHVSLYWYRQALGQGPEFLTYFNYEAQQDKSGLPNDRFSAERPEGSISTLTIQRTEQRDSAMYRCASSSGQGGLGEAFFGQGTRLTVV.

The chain couples TRBV11-2 to TRBJ1-2; TRBD1 agrees at 7 bases. Germline loops: CDR1 SGHAT, CDR2 FQNNGV. Trimming took 5 bases from V and 5 from J; bases not matched to a gene: 5. The CDR3 runs 13 residues. This CDR3 reads CASSPGQSYGYTF. The CDR3 region has the DNA TGTGCCAGCAGCCCGGGACAGAGTTATGGCTACACCTTC. Full variable domain (remainder filled in from reference TRBV11-2 and TRBJ1-2): EAGVAQSPRYKIIEKRQSVAFWCNPISGHATLYWYQQILGQGPKLLIQFQNNGVVDDSQLPKDRFSAERLKGVDSTLKIQPAKLEDSAVYLCASSPGQSYGYTFGSGTRLTVV.

V gene TRBV7-2 combines with J gene TRBJ1-2, with 8 bases matching TRBD1. This CDR3 contains 13 residues. The ends lost 6 bases at V and 3 bases at J; junction bases unmatched: 3. Germline V gives CDR1 SGHTA, CDR2 FQGNSA. The CDR3 DNA reads as TGTGCCAGCAGGGCAGGGGGCTACTATGGCTACACCTTC. Amino acids: CASRAGGYYGYTF.

This clone was seen a single time. The rearrangement links TRBV23-1 to TRBJ2-3, with TRBD1 identical over 10 bases. TRBV23-1 counts as an open reading frame of uncertain function. The CDR3 is 18 residues long. Trimming cost V 2 bases and J 1 base; bases outside gene matches: 9. This chain's CDR3 is CASSQLTGTGVRTDTQYF. CDR3 DNA: TGCGCCAGCAGTCAACTCACCGGGACAGGGGTCCGCACAGATACGCAGTATTTT.

The chain uses TRBV6-6 and TRBJ1-5, with no clear D. Germline-derived CDR1 and CDR2 are MNHNY and SVGAGI (reference sequence). This CDR3 region has 14 residues. V gave up 7 bases and J gave up 10 bases, with 20 bases separating them. The CDR3 spells CASTIRTQVFPQHF. The CDR3 coding sequence is TGTGCCAGCACTATCCGAACCCAGGTTTTTCCCCAGCATTTT.

The chain is built from TRBV4-2 and TRBJ2-2; no firm D call. In germline, CDR1 is LGHNA, CDR2 YNFKEQ. Trimming removed 3 bases from V and 5 bases from J, with 13 bases in between. CDR3 length: 15 amino acids. CDR3 region: CASSQGDRKTGELFF. DNA of the CDR3: TGTGCCAGCAGCCAGGGCGACCGAAAAACCGGGGAGCTGTTTTTT.

The chain links TRBV19 to TRBJ2-5, with 8 positions matching TRBD2. The CDR3 covers 13 residues. Germline CDR1 LNHDA, CDR2 SQIVND (reference sequence). The junction had 3 bases not matched to a gene; V was cut back by 6 bases and J by 3 bases. The CDR3 coding sequence is TGTGCCAGTAGGGACGGGGGGGAAGAGACCCAGTACTTC. Its translation is CASRDGGEETQYF.

The J gene is TRBJ2-7, the V gene TRBV5-1; 10 bases line up with TRBD1. The CDR3 runs to 15 residues. Germline-derived CDR1 and CDR2 are SGHRS and YFSETQ. With 4 bases clipped from V and 4 bases from J, the junction kept 8 bases outside the gene matches. CDR3 region: CASSLGGTGDYEQYF. The CDR3 nucleotides read TGCGCCAGCAGCCTAGGTGGGACAGGGGATTACGAGCAGTACTTC.

The chain links TRBV5-1 to TRBJ2-1; the D gene is possibly TRBD1 (5 bases). V was clipped by 5 bases and J by 1 base, with 22 bases between them. The germline V gene has CDR1 SGHRS and CDR2 YFSETQ. The CDR3 loop spans 18 amino acids. For the CDR3, the DNA is TGCGCCAGCAGGCGCGACCCAGGTGGGGCTAGGTCCTACAATGAGCAGTTCTTC. It specifies CASRRDPGGARSYNEQFF.

The chain carries TRBV18 and TRBJ1-1; 9 bases match TRBD1. The CDR3 is 14 residues long. V dropped 8 bases and J dropped 1; count of bases not matched to a gene: 5. Germline-derived CDR1 and CDR2 are KGHSH and LQKENI. In DNA, the CDR3 is TGTGCCAGCAAACACAGGGGGCAGAACACTGAAGCTTTCTTT. It codes for CASKHRGQNTEAFF.

This chain connects TRBV2 to TRBJ1-2; 7 bases fit TRBD1. Germline V gene lookup returns CDR1 SNHLY and CDR2 FYNNEI. The V gene end was trimmed by 2 bases and the J gene end by 6 bases; junction bases not matched to a gene: 3. The CDR3 extends over 13 amino acids. Here the CDR3 reads CASSERDRDGYTF. The CDR3 region has the DNA TGTGCCAGCAGTGAACGTGACAGGGATGGCTACACCTTC.

V is TRBV5-1 and J is TRBJ1-1; 9 nucleotides agree with TRBD1. The germline gives CDR1 SGHRS, CDR2 YFSETQ. After removal of 0 bases from V and 3 bases from J, the junction contained 6 bases not matched to a gene. The length of the CDR3 is 16 residues. CDR3 in amino acids: CASSLATGGVYTEAFF. In nucleotides, the CDR3 is TGCGCCAGCAGCTTGGCGACAGGGGGGGTCTACACTGAAGCTTTCTTT.

The V gene is TRBV19, the J gene TRBJ2-1; D perhaps matches TRBD2 (5 bases). The CDR3 is 14 residues long. Trimming removed 7 bases from V and 7 bases from J, with 17 bases in between. CDR1 and CDR2 (germline): LNHDA, SQIVND (reference sequence). CDR3 in DNA: TGTGCCAGTAAGTCCCAAGGCGGGTTAAATGAGCAGTTCTTC. Its translation: CASKSQGGLNEQFF.